The text below deals with one T cell receptor (beta chain). Germline V CDR1 and CDR2: LNHNV, YYDKDF (reference sequence). The junction had 11 bases not matched to a gene; V was cut back by 2 bases and J by 3 bases. The CDR3 sequence is 19 residues long. The source of the sample is a study of blood T cell repertoires in COVID-19. Study-wide context: The United States, Italy and Spain supplied acute and convalescent COVID-19 samples.

As handled by the study authors: Nucleated cell counts were estimated from reference gene primer amplification. Measured with immunoSEQ multiplex PCR; TCRdb has only the in-frame clones, and not every one. D and trimming were read from the DNA, whereas the V and J calls and clone size are those reported in that table. The repertoire holds 350,000 to 500,000 clones, with roughly 89% as singletons. The source material was peripheral blood. This TCR derives from a man aged 18-30 years with COVID-19, enrolled during active disease. The chain employs TRBV15 and TRBJ2-1, with 12 bases lining up with TRBD2. CDR3 in DNA: TGTGCCACCAGCAGACCGCTAGCGGGGGGGCCGGCGATCTACAATGAGCAGTTCTTC. The encoded protein is CATSRPLAGGPAIYNEQFF.